This TCR beta chain stems from a study of blood T cell repertoires in COVID-19. Study context: Acute-phase and convalescent COVID-19 samples originated in the United States, Italy and Spain.

The length of the CDR3 is 15 residues. Trimming removed 6 bases from V and 6 bases from J, with 21 bases in between. The V gene's germline CDR1 is MDHEN and CDR2 SYDVKM. In the original analysis: Nucleated cell counts were estimated from reference gene primer amplification. This table comes from immunoSEQ multiplex PCR, and its TCRdb copy is limited to in-frame clones, with some not included. V, J and clone size were drawn from that table, and D and trimming were deduced from the DNA. There are over 45,000 clones in the sample; approximately 85% occur only once, and roughly 7% lies in the top ten. The rearrangement links TRBV28 to TRBJ2-7, with a weak D call TRBD2 (6 bases). This clonotype originated in a man in his forties with acute or convalescent COVID-19. The specimen was peripheral blood. CDR3 DNA sequence: TGTGCCAGCAGGACTGAACTAGCCCTATCACCCGAGCAGTACTTC. Residues: CASRTELALSPEQYF.